This T cell receptor beta chain was documented in a study of T cell changes during pregnancy in multiple sclerosis. Germline lookup yields CDR1 SGHRS and CDR2 YFSETQ. The CDR3 is 16 residues long. V lost 0 bases to trimming and J lost 3 bases, with 15 bases between them. Some clones are missing from TCRdb's copy, which holds only in-frame ones; the method was immunoSEQ multiplex PCR. Among 46,000 or so clones listed, roughly 88% were seen once. The sample in question was peripheral blood, obtained in the second trimester of pregnancy. This TCR came from a female donor in good health, enrolled as a control in a pregnancy study. The chain has TRBV5-1 and TRBJ1-2; TRBD1 might be the D (6 bases). The CDR3 coding sequence is TGCGCCAGCAGCTTGGAAGTGGCAGGGGTAGACTATGGCTACACCTTC. Protein product: CASSLEVAGVDYGYTF.